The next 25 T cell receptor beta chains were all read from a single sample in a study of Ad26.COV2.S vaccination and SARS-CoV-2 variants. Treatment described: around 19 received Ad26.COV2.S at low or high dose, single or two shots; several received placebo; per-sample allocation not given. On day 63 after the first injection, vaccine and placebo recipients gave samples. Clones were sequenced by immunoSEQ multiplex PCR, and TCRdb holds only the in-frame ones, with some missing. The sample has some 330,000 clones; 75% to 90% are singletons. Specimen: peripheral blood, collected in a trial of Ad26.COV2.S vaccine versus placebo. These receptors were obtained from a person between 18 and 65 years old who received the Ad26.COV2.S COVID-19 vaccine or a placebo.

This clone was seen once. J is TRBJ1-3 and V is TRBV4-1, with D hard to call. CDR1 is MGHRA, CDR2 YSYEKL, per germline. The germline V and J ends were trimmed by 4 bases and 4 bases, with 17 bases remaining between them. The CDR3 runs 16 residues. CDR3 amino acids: CASSPSSGLSGNTIYF. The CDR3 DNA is TGCGCCAGCAGCCCCTCAAGCGGACTTTCCGGAAACACCATATATTTT.

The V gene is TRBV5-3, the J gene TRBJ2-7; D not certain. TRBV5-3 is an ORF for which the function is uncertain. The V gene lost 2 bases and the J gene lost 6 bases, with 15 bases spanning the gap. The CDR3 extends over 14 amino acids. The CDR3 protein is CARSLVPRISEQYV. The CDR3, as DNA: TGTGCCAGAAGCTTAGTACCCAGGATATCCGAGCAGTACGTC.

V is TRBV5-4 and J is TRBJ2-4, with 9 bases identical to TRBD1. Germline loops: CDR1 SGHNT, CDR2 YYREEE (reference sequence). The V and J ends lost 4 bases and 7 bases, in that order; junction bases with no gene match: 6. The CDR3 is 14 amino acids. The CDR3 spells CASSGGQGENIQYF. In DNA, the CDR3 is TGTGCCAGCAGCGGGGGACAGGGAGAGAACATTCAGTACTTC. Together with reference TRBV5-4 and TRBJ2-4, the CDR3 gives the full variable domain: ETGVTQSPTHLIKTRGQQVTLRCSSQSGHNTVSWYQQALGQGPQFIFQYYREEENGRGNFPPRFSGLQFPNYSSELNVNALELDDSALYLCASSGGQGENIQYFGAGTRLSVL.

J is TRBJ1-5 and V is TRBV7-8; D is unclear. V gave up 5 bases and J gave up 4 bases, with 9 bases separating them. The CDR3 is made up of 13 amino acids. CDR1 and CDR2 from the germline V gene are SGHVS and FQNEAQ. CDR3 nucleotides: TGTGCCAGCAGCCCCGACCGTAATCAGCCCCAGCATTTT. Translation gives CASSPDRNQPQHF. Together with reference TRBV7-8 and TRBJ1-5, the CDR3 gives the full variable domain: GAGVSQSPRYKVAKRGQDVALRCDPISGHVSLFWYQQALGQGPEFLTYFQNEAQLDKSGLPSDRFFAERPEGSVSTLKIQRTQQEDSAVYLCASSPDRNQPQHFGDGTRLSIL.

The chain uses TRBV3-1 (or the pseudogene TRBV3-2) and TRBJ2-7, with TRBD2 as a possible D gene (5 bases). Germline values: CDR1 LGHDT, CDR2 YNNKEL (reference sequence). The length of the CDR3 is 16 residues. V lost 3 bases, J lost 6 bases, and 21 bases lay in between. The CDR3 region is CASSHHLAPKASEQYV. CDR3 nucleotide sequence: TGTGCCAGCAGCCACCATCTAGCTCCGAAGGCCTCCGAGCAGTACGTC.

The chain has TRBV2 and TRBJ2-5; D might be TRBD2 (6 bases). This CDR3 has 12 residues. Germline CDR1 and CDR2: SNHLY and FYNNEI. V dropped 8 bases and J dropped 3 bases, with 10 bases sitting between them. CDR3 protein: CASSPSEETQYF. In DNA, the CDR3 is TGTGCCAGCTCCCCTAGCGAAGAGACCCAGTACTTC.

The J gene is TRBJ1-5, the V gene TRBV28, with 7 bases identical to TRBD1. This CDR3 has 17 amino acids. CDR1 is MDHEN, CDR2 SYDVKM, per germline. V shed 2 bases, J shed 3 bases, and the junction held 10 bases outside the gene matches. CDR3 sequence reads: CASSLTAAGGFNQPQHF. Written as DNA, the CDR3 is TGTGCCAGCAGTTTAACGGCGGCAGGGGGGTTCAATCAGCCCCAGCATTTT.

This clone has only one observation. CDR3 sequence: CATKGQPNQPQHF. In DNA form, the CDR3 reads TGTGCCACCAAGGGACAGCCAAATCAGCCCCAGCATTTT. The chain carries TRBV11-3 and TRBJ1-5; 7 nucleotides match TRBD1. Trimming took 10 bases from V and 4 from J; bases not matched to a gene: 7. The CDR3 has 13 residues. Germline CDR1 and CDR2: SGHNT and YENEEA.

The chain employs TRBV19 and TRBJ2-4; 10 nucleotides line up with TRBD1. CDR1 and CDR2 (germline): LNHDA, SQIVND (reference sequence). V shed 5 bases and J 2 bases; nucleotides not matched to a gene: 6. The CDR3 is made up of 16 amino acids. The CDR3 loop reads CASSEGQGRPKNIQYF. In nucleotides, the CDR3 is TGTGCCAGTAGTGAGGGACAGGGGAGGCCCAAAAACATTCAGTACTTC.

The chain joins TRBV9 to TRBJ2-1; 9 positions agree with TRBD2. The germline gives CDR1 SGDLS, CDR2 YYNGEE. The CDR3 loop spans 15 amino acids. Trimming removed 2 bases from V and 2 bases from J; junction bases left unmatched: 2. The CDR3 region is CASSVSGGTYNEQFF. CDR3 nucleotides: TGTGCCAGCAGCGTTAGCGGGGGCACCTACAATGAGCAGTTCTTC. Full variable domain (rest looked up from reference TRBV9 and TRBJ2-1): DSGVTQTPKHLITATGQRVTLRCSPRSGDLSVYWYQQSLDQGLQFLIQYYNGEERAKGNILERFSAQQFPDLHSELNLSSLELGDSALYFCASSVSGGTYNEQFFGPGTRLTVL.

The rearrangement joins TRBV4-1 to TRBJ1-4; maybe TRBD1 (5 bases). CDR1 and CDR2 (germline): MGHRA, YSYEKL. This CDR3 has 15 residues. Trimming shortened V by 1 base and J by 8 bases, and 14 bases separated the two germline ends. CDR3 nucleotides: TGCGCCAGCAGCCAAGGTTGGGGCCCTGGCGAAAAACTGTTTTTT. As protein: CASSQGWGPGEKLFF.

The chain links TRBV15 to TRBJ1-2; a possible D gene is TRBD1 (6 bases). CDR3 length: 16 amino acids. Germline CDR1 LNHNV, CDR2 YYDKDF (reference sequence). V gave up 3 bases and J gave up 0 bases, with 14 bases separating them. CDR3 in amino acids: CATSRLTTGPNYGYTF. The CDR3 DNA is TGTGCCACCAGCAGGTTAACGACAGGCCCTAACTATGGCTACACCTTC. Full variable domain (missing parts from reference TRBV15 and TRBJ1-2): DAMVIQNPRYQVTQFGKPVTLSCSQTLNHNVMYWYQQKSSQAPKLLFHYYDKDFNNEADTPDNFQSRRPNTSFCFLDIRSPGLGDTAMYLCATSRLTTGPNYGYTFGSGTRLTVV.

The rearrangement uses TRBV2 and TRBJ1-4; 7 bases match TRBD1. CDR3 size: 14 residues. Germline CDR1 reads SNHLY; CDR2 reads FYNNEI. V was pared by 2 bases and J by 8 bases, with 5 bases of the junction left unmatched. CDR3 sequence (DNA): TGTGCCAGCAGTGAAAGGGGGCTAGGGGAAAAACTGTTTTTT. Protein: CASSERGLGEKLFF.

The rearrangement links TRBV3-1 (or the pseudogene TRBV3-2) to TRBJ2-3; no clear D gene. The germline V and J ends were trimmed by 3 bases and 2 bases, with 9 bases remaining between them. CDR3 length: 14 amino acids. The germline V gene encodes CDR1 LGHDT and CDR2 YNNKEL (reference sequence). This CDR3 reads CASSHWTPTDTQYF. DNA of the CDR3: TGTGCCAGCAGCCACTGGACGCCCACAGATACGCAGTATTTT.

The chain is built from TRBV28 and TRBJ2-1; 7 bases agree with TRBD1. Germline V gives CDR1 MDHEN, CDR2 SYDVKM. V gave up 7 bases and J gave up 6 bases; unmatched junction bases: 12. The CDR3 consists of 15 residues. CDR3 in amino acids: CASTSPGTASNEQFF. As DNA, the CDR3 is TGTGCCAGCACCTCACCCGGGACAGCGAGCAATGAGCAGTTCTTC.

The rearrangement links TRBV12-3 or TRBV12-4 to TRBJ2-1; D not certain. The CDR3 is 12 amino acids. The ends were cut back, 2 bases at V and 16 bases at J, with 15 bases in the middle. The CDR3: CASSLSLREQFF. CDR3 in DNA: TGTGCCAGCAGTTTAAGTTTAAGAGAACAATTCTTC.

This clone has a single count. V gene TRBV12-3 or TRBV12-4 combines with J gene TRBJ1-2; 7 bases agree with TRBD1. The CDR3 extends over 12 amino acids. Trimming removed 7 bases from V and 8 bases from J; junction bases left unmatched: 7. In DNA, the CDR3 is TGTGCCAGCACCACAGGGGTGGAGGGCTACACCTTC. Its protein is CASTTGVEGYTF.

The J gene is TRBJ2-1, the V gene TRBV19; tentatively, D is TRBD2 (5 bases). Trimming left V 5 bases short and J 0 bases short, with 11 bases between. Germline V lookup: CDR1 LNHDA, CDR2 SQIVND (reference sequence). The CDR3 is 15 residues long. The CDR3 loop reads CASSQRPSSYNEQFF. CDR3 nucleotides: TGTGCCAGTAGTCAGCGGCCAAGCTCCTACAATGAGCAGTTCTTC.

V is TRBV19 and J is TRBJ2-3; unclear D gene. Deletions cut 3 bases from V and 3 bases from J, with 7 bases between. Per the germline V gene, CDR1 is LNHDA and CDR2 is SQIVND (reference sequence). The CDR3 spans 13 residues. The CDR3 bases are TGTGCCAGTAGTATTTCGACGACAGATACGCAGTATTTT. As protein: CASSISTTDTQYF.

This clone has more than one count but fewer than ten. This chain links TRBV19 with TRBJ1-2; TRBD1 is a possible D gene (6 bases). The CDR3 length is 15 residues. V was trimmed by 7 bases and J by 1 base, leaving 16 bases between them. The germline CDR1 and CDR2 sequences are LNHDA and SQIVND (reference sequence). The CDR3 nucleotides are TGTGCCAGTAAACGGACAGAGTATAATAACTATGGCTACACCTTC. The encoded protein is CASKRTEYNNYGYTF.

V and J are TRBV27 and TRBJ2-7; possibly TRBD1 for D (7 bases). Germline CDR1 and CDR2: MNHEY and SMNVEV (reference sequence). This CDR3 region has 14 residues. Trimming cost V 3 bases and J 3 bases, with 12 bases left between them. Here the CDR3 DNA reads TGTGCCAGCAGTTTCCAGGGGGGAGGCTACGAGCAGTACTTC. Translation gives CASSFQGGGYEQYF.

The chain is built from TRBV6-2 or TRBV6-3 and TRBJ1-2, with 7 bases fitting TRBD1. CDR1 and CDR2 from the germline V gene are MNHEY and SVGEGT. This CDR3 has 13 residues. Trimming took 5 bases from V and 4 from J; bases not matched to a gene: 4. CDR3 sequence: CASSPGTVYGYTF. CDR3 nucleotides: TGTGCCAGCAGTCCCGGGACAGTCTATGGCTACACCTTC.

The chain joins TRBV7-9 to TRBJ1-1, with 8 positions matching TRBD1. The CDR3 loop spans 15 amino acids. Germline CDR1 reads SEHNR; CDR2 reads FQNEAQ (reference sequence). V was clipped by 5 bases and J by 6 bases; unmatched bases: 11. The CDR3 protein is CASSPPGQGKAEAFF. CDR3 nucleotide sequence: TGTGCCAGCAGCCCTCCCGGACAGGGTAAGGCTGAAGCTTTCTTT.

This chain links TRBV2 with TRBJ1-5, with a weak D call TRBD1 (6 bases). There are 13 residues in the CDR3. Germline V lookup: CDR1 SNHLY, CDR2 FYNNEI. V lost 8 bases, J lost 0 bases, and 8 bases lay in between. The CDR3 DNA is TGTGCCAGCGGACAGTATAGCAATCAGCCCCAGCATTTT. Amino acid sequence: CASGQYSNQPQHF.

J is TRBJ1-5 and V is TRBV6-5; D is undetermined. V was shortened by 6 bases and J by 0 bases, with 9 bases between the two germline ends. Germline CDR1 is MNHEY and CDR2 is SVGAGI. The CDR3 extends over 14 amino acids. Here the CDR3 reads CASSDGFSNQPQHF. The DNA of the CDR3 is TGTGCCAGCAGCGACGGCTTTAGCAATCAGCCCCAGCATTTT.